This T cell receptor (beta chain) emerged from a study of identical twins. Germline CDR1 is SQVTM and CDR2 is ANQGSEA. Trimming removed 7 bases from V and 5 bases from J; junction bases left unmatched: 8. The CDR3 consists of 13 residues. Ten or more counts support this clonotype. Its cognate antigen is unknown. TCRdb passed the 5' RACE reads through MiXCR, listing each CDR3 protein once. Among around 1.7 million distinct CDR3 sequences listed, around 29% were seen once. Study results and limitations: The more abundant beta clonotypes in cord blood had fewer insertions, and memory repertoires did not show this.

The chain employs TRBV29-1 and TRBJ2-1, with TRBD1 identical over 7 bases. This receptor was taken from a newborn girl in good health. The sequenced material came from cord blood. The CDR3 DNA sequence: TGCAGCGACACAGACAGGGTTCACAATGAGCAGTTCTTC. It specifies CSDTDRVHNEQFF.